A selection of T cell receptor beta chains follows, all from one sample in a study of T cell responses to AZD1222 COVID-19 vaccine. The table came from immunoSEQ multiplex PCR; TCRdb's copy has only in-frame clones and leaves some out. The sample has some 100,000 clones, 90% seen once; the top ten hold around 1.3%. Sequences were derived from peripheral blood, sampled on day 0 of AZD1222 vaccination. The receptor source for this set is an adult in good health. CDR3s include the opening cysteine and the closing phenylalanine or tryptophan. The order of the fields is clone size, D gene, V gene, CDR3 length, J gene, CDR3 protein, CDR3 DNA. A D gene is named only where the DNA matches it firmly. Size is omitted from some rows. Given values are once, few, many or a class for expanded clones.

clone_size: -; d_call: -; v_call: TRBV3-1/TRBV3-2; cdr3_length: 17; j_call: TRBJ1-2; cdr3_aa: CASSQDRRETGNYGYTF; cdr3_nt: TGTGCCAGCAGCCAAGATCGTCGGGAGACGGGTAACTATGGCTACACCTTC
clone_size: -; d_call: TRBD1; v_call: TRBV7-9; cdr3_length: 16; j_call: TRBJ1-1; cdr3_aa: CASSLWRDRGLSEAFF; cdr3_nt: TGTGCCAGCAGCTTATGGAGGGACAGGGGGCTGAGTGAAGCTTTCTTT
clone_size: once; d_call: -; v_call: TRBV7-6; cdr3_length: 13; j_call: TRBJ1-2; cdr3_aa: CASSPPGGLGYTF; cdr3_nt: TGTGCCAGCAGCCCACCGGGGGGTCTTGGCTACACCTTC
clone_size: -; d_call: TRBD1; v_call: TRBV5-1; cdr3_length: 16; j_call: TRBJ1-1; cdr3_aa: CASSPRQGGANTEAFF; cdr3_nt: TGCGCCAGCAGCCCCCGACAGGGTGGGGCGAACACTGAAGCTTTCTTT
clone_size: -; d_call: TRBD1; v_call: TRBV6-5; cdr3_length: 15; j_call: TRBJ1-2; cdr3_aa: CASSRTGGGLYGYTF; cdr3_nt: TGTGCCAGCAGTCGGACAGGTGGCGGCCTCTATGGCTACACCTTC
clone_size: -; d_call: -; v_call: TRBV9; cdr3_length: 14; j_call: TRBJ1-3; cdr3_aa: CASSATNSQNTIYF; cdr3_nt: TGTGCCAGCAGCGCAACTAACTCCCAAAACACCATATATTTT
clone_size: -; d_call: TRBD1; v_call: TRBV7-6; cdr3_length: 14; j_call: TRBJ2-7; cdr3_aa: CASSLAGQGPEQYF; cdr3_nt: TGTGCCAGCAGCTTAGCGGGACAGGGTCCCGAGCAGTACTTC
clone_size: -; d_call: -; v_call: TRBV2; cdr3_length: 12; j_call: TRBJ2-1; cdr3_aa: CASSGPYNEQFF; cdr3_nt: TGTGCCAGCAGTGGACCTTACAATGAGCAGTTCTTC
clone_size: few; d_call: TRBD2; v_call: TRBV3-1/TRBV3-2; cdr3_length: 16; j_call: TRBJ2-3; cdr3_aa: CASSQASGGAVDTQYF; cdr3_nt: TGTGCCAGCAGCCAGGCTAGCGGGGGGGCCGTAGATACGCAGTATTTT
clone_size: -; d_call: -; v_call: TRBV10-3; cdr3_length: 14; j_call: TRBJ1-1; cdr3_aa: CAISTLPGGAEAFF; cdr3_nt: TGTGCCATCAGTACCCTGCCCGGCGGGGCTGAAGCTTTCTTT
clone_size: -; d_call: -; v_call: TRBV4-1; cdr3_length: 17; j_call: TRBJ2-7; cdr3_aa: CASSPMPRQTRLGEQYF; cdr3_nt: TGCGCCAGCAGTCCCATGCCCAGACAGACGCGGCTGGGTGAGCAGTACTTC
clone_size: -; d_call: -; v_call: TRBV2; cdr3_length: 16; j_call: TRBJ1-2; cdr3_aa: CASSVWTGTESYGYTF; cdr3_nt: TGTGCCAGCAGCGTTTGGACTGGGACGGAAAGCTATGGCTACACCTTC
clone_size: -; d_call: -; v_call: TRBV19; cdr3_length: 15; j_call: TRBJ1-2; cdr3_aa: CASSIGVGGNYGYTF; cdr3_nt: TGTGCCAGTAGTATTGGGGTTGGCGGAAACTATGGCTACACCTTC
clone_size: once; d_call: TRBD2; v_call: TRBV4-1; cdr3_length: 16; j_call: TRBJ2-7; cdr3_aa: CASSQDQAGALYEQYF; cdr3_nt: TGCGCCAGCAGCCAAGATCAAGCGGGGGCCCTCTACGAGCAGTACTTC
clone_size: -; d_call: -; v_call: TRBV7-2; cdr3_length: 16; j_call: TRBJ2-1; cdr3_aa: CASSPRAHSSYNEQFF; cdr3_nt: TGTGCCAGCAGCCCCCGAGCCCATAGCTCCTACAATGAGCAGTTCTTC
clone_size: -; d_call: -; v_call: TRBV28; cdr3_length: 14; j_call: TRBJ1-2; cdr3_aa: CASSLRGSPGGYTF; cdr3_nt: TGTGCCAGCAGTTTGAGGGGGAGCCCGGGTGGCTACACCTTC
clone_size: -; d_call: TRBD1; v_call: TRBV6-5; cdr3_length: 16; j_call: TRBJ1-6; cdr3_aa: CASSSRQGMHNSPLHF; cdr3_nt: TGTGCCAGCAGTTCCAGACAGGGGATGCATAATTCACCCCTCCACTTT
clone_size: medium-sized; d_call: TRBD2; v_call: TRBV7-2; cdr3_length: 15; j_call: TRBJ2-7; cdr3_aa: CASSLQRGVKYEQYF; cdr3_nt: TGTGCCAGCAGCTTACAGCGGGGGGTAAAATACGAGCAGTACTTC
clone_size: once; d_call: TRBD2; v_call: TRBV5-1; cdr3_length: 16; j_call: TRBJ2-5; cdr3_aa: CASSPRLAGGEETQYF; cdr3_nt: TGCGCCAGCAGCCCACGACTAGCGGGGGGTGAGGAGACCCAGTACTTC
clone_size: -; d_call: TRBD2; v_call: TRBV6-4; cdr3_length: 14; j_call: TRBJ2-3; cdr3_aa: CASSLSGGTDTQYF; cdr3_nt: TGTGCCAGCAGCCTTAGCGGGGGCACAGATACGCAGTATTTT
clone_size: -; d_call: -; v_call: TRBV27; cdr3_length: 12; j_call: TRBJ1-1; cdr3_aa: CATRFGNTEAFF; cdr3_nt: TGTGCCACCAGGTTCGGGAACACTGAAGCTTTCTTT
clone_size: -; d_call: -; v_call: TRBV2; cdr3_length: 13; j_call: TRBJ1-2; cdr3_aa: CASRGSRSYGYTF; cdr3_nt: TGTGCCAGCAGGGGATCGCGATCCTATGGCTACACCTTC
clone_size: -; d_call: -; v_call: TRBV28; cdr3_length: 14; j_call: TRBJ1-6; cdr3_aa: CATQGGIGNSPLHF; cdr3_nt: TGTGCCACCCAAGGGGGTATCGGTAATTCACCCCTCCACTTT
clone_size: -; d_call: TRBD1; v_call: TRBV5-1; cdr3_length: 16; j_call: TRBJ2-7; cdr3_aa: CASSPRAGQGTYEQYF; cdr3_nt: TGCGCCAGCAGCCCCCGGGCGGGACAGGGTACCTACGAGCAGTACTTC
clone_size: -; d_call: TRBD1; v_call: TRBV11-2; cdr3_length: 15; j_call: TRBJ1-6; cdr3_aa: CASSFTGGTNSPLHF; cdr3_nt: TGTGCCAGCAGCTTTACAGGGGGCACGAATTCACCCCTCCACTTT
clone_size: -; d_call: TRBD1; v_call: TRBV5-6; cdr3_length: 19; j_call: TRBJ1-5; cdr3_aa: CASSSLGQGDLFSNQPQHF; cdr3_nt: TGTGCCAGCAGCTCCCTCGGACAGGGGGACCTATTTAGCAATCAGCCCCAGCATTTT
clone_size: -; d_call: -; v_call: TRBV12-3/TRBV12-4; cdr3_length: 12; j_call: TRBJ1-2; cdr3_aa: CASSPGVNGYTF; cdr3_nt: TGTGCCAGCAGCCCTGGGGTGAATGGCTACACCTTC
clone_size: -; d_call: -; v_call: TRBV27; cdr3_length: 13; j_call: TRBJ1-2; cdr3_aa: CASSFTPARGYTF; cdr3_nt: TGTGCCAGCAGTTTCACCCCCGCGAGGGGCTACACCTTC
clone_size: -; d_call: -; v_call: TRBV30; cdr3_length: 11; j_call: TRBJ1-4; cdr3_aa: CAWSAGEKLFF; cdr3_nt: TGTGCCTGGAGTGCCGGGGAAAAACTGTTTTTT
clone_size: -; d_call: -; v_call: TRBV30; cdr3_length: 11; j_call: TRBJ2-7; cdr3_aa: CAWSPRYEQYF; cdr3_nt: TGTGCCTGGAGTCCCCGCTACGAGCAGTACTTC
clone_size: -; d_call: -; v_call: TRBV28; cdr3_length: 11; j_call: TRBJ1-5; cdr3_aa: CASSINQPQHF; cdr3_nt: TGTGCCAGCAGTATAAATCAGCCCCAGCATTTT
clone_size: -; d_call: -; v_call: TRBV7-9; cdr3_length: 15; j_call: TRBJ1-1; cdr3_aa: CASSLVGGLGTEAFF; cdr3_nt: TGTGCCAGCAGTCTAGTCGGGGGGCTGGGTACTGAAGCTTTCTTT
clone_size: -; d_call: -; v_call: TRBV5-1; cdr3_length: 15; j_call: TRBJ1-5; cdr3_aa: CASSLDGYSNQPQHF; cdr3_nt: TGCGCCAGCAGCTTGGATGGGTATAGCAATCAGCCCCAGCATTTT
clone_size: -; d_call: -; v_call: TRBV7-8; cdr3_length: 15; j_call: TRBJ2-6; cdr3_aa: CASSLADTGANVLTF; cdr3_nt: TGTGCCAGCAGCTTAGCCGATACCGGGGCCAACGTCCTGACTTTC
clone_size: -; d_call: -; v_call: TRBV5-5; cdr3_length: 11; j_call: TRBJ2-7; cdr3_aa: CASSLDYEQYF; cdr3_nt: TGTGCCAGCAGCTTAGACTACGAGCAGTACTTC
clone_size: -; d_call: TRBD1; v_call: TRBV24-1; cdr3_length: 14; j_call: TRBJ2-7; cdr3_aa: CATNLGQGAYEQYF; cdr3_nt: TGTGCCACCAACCTAGGACAGGGGGCATACGAGCAGTACTTC
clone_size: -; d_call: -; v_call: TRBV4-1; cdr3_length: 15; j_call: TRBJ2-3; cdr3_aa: CASSQDVRGTDTQYF; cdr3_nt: TGCGCCAGCAGCCAAGACGTTCGGGGCACAGATACGCAGTATTTT
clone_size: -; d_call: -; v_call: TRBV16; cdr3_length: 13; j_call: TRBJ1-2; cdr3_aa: CASSQSSEYGYTF; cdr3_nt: TGTGCCAGCAGCCAATCTTCAGAGTATGGCTACACCTTC
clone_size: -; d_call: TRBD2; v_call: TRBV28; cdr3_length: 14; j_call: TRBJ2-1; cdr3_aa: CASSTSGGYNEQFF; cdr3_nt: TGTGCCAGCAGCACTAGCGGGGGTTACAATGAGCAGTTCTTC
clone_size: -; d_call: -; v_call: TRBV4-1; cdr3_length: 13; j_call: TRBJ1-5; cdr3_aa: CASSPRRGQPQHF; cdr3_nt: TGCGCCAGCAGCCCAAGAAGGGGACAGCCCCAGCATTTT
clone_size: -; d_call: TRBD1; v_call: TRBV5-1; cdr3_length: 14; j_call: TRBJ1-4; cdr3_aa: CASSGQGGNEKLFF; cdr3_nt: TGCGCCAGCAGCGGACAGGGAGGGAATGAAAAACTGTTTTTT
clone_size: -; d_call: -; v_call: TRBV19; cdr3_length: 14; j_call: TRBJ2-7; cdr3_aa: CASSTRALAYEQYF; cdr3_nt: TGTGCCAGTAGTACCCGGGCCCTCGCCTACGAGCAGTACTTC
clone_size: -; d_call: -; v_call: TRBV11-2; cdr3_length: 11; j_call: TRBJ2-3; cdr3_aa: CASSLADTQYF; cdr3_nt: TGTGCCAGCAGCTTAGCAGATACGCAGTATTTT
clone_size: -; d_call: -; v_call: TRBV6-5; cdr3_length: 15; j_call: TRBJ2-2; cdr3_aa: CASSYPLGETGELFF; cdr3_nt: TGTGCCAGCAGTTACCCCCTGGGGGAAACCGGGGAGCTGTTTTTT
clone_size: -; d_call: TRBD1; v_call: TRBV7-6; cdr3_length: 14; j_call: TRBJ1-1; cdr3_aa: CASSLGTGITEAFF; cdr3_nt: TGTGCCAGCAGCTTAGGGACAGGTATTACTGAAGCTTTCTTT
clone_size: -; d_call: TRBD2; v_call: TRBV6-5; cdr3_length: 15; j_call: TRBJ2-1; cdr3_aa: CASSEEASGVYEQFF; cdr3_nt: TGTGCCAGCTCCGAGGAGGCTAGCGGGGTGTATGAGCAGTTCTTC
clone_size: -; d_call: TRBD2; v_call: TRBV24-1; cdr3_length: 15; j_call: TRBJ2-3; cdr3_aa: CATSAASGGTDTQYF; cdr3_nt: TGTGCCACCAGTGCGGCTAGCGGGGGCACAGATACGCAGTATTTT
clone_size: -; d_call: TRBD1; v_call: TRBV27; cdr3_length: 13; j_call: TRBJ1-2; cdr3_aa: CASSDGQGGGYTF; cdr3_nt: TGTGCCAGCAGTGACGGACAGGGGGGGGGCTACACCTTC